These 5 T cell receptor beta chains originate from one sample sequenced in a study of beta chain features in type 1 diabetes. Expressed TCRB transcripts were sequenced because the entire RNA isolate underwent reverse transcription. The protocol was immunoSEQ multiplex PCR, while the TCRdb copy is restricted to in-frame clones and leaves out a portion. The sample lists 400,000 to 550,000 clones, 9.5% to 12% occurring once. The sample consisted of naive CD4+ T cells from blood. Receptors originate from a woman between 18 and 30 years old in good health.

The chain has TRBV18 and TRBJ2-5; D is unclear. Germline lookup yields CDR1 KGHSH and CDR2 LQKENI. CDR3 length: 14 amino acids. Deletions cut 2 bases from V and 0 bases from J, with 7 bases between. The CDR3 sequence is CASSPLPNQETQYF. In DNA, the CDR3 is TGTGCCAGCTCACCATTACCTAACCAAGAGACCCAGTACTTC.

V gene TRBV30 combines with J gene TRBJ1-5; D may be TRBD1 (6 bases). The CDR3 loop spans 13 amino acids. Germline V gene data show CDR1 as GTSNPN and CDR2 as SVGIG (reference sequence). Trimming pared 0 bases from V and 9 bases from J, leaving 12 bases between. As DNA, the CDR3 is TGTGCCTGGAGTGTGGGGGCTATGTTGCCCCAGCATTTT. Amino acids: CAWSVGAMLPQHF.

This clone was picked up a small number of times. The rearrangement links TRBV4-1 to TRBJ1-4, with a tentative D call TRBD1 (6 bases). CDR1 is MGHRA, CDR2 YSYEKL, per germline. V was cut by 3 bases and J by 5 bases, with 13 bases left in between. CDR3 length: 15 residues. The chain's CDR3 is CASSQAGTRNEKLFF. The CDR3 nucleotides read TGCGCCAGCAGCCAGGCCGGGACACGGAATGAAAAACTGTTTTTT.

The V call is TRBV7-2, the J call TRBJ2-2, with a possible D match to TRBD2 (5 bases). This CDR3 contains 16 residues. CDR1 and CDR2 (germline): SGHTA, FQGNSA. The V end lost 5 bases, the J end lost 4 bases, and 17 bases lay between the germline ends. CDR3 protein: CASSTFGGLATGELFF. In DNA form, the CDR3 reads TGTGCCAGCAGCACCTTTGGCGGACTTGCCACCGGGGAGCTGTTTTTT.

The chain is built from TRBV20-1 and TRBJ1-2; TRBD1 might be the D (5 bases). Germline values: CDR1 DFQATT, CDR2 SNEGSKA (reference sequence). The CDR3 spans 11 residues. Trimming pared 4 bases from V and 8 bases from J, leaving 11 bases between. The CDR3 region has the DNA TGCAGTGCTATACCGTCAGGGGGCTACACCTTC. It translates to CSAIPSGGYTF.